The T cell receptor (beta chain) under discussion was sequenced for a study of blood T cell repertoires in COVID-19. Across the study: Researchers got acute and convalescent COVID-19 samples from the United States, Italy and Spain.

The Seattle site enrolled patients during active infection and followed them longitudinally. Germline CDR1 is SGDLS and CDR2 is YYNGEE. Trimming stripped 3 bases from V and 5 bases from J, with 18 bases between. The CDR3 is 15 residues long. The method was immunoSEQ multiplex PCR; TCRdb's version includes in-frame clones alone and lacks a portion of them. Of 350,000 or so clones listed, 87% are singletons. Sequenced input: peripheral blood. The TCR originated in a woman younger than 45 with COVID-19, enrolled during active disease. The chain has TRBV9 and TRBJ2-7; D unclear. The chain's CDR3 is CASSAEAGIVNEQYF. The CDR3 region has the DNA TGTGCCAGCAGCGCCGAGGCCGGTATCGTCAACGAGCAGTACTTC. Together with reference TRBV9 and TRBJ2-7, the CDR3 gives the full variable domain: DSGVTQTPKHLITATGQRVTLRCSPRSGDLSVYWYQQSLDQGLQFLIQYYNGEERAKGNILERFSAQQFPDLHSELNLSSLELGDSALYFCASSAEAGIVNEQYFGPGTRLTVT.